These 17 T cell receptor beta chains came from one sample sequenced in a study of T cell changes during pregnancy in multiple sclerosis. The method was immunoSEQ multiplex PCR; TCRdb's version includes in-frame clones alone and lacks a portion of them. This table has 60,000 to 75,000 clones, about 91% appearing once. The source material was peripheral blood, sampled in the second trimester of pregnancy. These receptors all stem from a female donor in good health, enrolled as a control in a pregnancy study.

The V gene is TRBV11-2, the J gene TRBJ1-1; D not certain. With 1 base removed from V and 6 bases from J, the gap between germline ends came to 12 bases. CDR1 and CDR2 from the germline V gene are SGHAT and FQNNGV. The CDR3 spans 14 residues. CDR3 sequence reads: CASSLVPGNAEAFF. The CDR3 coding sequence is TGTGCCAGCAGCTTAGTTCCGGGTAACGCTGAAGCTTTCTTT.

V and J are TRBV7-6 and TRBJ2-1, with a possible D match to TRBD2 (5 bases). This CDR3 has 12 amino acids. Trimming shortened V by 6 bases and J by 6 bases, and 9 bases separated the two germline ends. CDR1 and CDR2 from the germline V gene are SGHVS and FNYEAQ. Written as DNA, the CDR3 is TGTGCCAGCAGTCGGACTCCCAATGAGCAGTTCTTC. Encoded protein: CASSRTPNEQFF.

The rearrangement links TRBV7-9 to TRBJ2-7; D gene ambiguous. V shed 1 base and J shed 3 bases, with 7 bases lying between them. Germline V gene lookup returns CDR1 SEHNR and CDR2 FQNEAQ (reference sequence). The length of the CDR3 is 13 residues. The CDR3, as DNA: TGTGCCAGCAGCTTAGGCAGATACTACGAGCAGTACTTC. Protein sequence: CASSLGRYYEQYF.

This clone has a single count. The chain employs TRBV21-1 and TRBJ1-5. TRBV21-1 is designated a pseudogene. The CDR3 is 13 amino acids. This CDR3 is CASSKALEGPQHF. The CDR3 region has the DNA TGTGCCAGCAGCAAAGCCCTGGAGGGGCCCCAGCATTTT.

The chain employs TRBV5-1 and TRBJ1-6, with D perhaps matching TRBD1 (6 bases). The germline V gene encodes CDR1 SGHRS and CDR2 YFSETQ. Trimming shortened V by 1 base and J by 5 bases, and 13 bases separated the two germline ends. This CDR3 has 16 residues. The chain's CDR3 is CASSLTGFGDNSPLHF. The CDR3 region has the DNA TGCGCCAGCAGCTTGACAGGGTTTGGAGATAATTCACCCCTCCACTTT.

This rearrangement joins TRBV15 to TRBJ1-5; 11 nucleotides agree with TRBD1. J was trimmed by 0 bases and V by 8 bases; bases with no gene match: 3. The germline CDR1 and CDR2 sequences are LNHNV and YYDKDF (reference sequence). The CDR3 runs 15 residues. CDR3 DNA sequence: TGTGCCACCGGTGGACAGGGGGCTAGCAATCAGCCCCAGCATTTT. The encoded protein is CATGGQGASNQPQHF.

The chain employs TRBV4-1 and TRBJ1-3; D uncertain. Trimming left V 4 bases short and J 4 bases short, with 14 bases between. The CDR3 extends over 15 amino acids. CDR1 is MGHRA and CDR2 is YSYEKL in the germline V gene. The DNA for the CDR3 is TGCGCCAGCAGCCGAGAGCAAGCGGGAGGAAACACCATATATTTT. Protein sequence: CASSREQAGGNTIYF.

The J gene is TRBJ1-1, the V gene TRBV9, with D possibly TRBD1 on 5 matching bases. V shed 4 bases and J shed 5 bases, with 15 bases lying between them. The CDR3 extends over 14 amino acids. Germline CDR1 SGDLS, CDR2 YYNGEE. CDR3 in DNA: TGTGCCAGCAGCCCCCGACACGGGGGGACTGAAGCTTTCTTT. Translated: CASSPRHGGTEAFF.

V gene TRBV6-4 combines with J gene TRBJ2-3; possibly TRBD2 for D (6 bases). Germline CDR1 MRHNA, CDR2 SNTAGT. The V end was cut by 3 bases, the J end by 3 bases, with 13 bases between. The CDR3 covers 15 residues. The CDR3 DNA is TGTGCCAGCAGTGAAACTGCGGGGACTACAGATACGCAGTATTTT. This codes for CASSETAGTTDTQYF.

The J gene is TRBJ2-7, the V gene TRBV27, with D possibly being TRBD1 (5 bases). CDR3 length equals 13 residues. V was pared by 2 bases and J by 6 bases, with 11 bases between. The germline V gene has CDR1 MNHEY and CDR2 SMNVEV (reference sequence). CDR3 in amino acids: CASSLRGSREQYF. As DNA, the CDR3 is TGTGCCAGCAGTTTAAGGGGTTCCCGCGAGCAGTACTTC.

The CDR3 spells CASSPTGNQPQHF. For the CDR3, the DNA is TGTGCCAGCAGCCCCACAGGAAATCAGCCCCAGCATTTT. The chain joins TRBV7-9 to TRBJ1-5; D possibly corresponds to TRBD1 (5 bases). There are 13 residues in the CDR3. Germline CDR1 reads SEHNR; CDR2 reads FQNEAQ (reference sequence). Trimming left V 5 bases short and J 4 bases short, with 9 bases between. Full variable domain (remainder filled in from reference TRBV7-9 and TRBJ1-5): DTGVSQNPRHKITKRGQNVTFRCDPISEHNRLYWYRQTLGQGPEFLTYFQNEAQLEKSRLLSDRFSAERPKGSFSTLEIQRTEQGDSAMYLCASSPTGNQPQHFGDGTRLSIL.

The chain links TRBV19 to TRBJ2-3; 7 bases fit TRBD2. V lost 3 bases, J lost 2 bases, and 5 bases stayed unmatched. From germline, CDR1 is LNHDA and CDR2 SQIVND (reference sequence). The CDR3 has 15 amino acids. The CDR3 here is CASSIPSGHTDTQYF. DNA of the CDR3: TGTGCCAGTAGTATCCCTAGCGGCCACACAGATACGCAGTATTTT.

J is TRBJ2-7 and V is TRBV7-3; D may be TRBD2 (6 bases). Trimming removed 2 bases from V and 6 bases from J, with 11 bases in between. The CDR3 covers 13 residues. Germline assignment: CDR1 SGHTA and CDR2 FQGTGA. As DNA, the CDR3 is TGTGCCAGCAGCTTACGGGGGAGAGGCGAGCAGTACTTC. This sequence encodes CASSLRGRGEQYF.

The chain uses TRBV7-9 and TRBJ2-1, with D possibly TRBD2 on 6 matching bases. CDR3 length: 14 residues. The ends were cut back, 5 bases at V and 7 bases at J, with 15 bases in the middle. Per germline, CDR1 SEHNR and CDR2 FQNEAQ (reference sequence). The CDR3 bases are TGTGCCAGCAGCCTTAGCGGAGCCGGGAATGAGCAGTTCTTC. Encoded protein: CASSLSGAGNEQFF.

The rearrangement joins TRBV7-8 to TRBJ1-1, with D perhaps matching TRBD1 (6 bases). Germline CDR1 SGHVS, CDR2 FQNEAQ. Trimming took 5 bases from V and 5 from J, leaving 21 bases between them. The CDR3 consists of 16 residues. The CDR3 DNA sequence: TGTGCCAGCAGCGTTTTCCCAGGGGCACGTTGGACTGAAGCTTTCTTT. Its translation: CASSVFPGARWTEAFF.

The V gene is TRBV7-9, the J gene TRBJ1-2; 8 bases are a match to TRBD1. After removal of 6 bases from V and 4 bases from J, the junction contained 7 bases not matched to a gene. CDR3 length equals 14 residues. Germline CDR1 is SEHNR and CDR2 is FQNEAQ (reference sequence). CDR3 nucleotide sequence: TGTGCCAGCAGTCGACAGGGGACTGGCTATGGCTACACCTTC. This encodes CASSRQGTGYGYTF.

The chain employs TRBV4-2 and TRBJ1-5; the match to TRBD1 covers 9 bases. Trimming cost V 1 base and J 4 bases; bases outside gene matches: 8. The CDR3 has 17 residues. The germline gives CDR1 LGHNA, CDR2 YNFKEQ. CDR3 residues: CASSQVGSGTGNQPQHF. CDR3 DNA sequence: TGTGCCAGCAGCCAAGTTGGTTCCGGGACAGGGAATCAGCCCCAGCATTTT.